This T cell receptor beta chain was found in a study of shared clonotypes between healthy human individuals. The test was conducted at deep level. Only in-frame clones appear in the TCRdb table, and some are missing; sequencing was by immunoSEQ multiplex PCR. The sample shows about 300,000 clones, about 74% of them seen only once. General study points: Sampling was confined to blood; repertoires within tissues likely differ. Investigators expected sequencing depth to affect clonotype sharing among donors. It was the non-shared clonotypes that had lower generation probabilities than clonotypes shared by all four donors.

In this sample, this clone turned up a few times. As yet, its antigen is unknown. The V end was cut by 8 bases, the J end by 7 bases, with 11 bases between. CDR3 length: 12 residues. The germline V gene encodes CDR1 WSHSY and CDR2 SAAADI. Specimen: memory CD4+ T cells sorted from blood. Specified subset: CD45RA-negative fraction. This chain joins TRBV10-2 and TRBJ1-4; a possible D gene is TRBD1 (5 bases). The source of this sequence is a man aged 25-45 years in good health. The CDR3 is CASGGRGEKLFF. The CDR3 nucleotides read TGCGCCAGCGGGGGTAGGGGTGAAAAACTGTTTTTT.